The 26 T cell receptor beta chains given below trace back to one sample, sequenced in a study of T cells in localized non-small cell lung cancer. Clones were read by immunoSEQ multiplex PCR, and TCRdb kept only the in-frame ones, dropping some. Here the sample spans about 77,000 clones, more than 75% being singletons. The source material was peripheral blood, sampled before any cancer treatment. These receptor sequences come from a woman aged 40-69 years with stage I squamous cell lung carcinoma.

The chain links TRBV25-1 to TRBJ1-4; TRBD1 is a possible D gene (6 bases). Germline V gene lookup returns CDR1 MGHDK and CDR2 SYGVNS. CDR3 length equals 14 residues. Trimming removed 5 bases at V and 1 base at J, with 8 bases between. The DNA for the CDR3 is TGTGCCAGCAGTCGAGGGGGAACTAATGAAAAACTGTTTTTT. It yields the protein CASSRGGTNEKLFF.

This sequence joins TRBV9 and TRBJ2-2; D ambiguous. Germline CDR1 reads SGDLS; CDR2 reads YYNGEE. CDR3 length: 14 amino acids. V gave up 3 bases and J gave up 0 bases, with 6 bases separating them. CDR3 region: CASSGNANTGELFF. In DNA, the CDR3 is TGTGCCAGCAGCGGCAACGCGAACACCGGGGAGCTGTTTTTT.

The J gene is TRBJ1-2, the V gene TRBV5-5; the D gene is possibly TRBD1 (5 bases). Per the germline V gene, CDR1 is SGHKS and CDR2 is YYEKEE (reference sequence). CDR3 size: 14 residues. V lost 4 bases to trimming and J lost 4 bases, with 14 bases between them. The CDR3 here is CASSPRGEGYGYTF. The CDR3, as DNA: TGTGCCAGCAGCCCCCGGGGGGAAGGCTATGGCTACACCTTC. The whole variable domain, filled in from reference TRBV5-5 and TRBJ1-2, reads DAGVTQSPTHLIKTRGQQVTLRCSPISGHKSVSWYQQVLGQGPQFIFQYYEKEERGRGNFPDRFSARQFPNYSSELNVNALLLGDSALYLCASSPRGEGYGYTFGSGTRLTVV.

The gene calls are TRBV6-6 and TRBJ1-3; 11 bases align to TRBD1. The V gene end was trimmed by 5 bases and the J gene end by 5 bases; junction bases not matched to a gene: 5. Germline assignment: CDR1 MNHNY and CDR2 SVGAGI (reference sequence). The CDR3 runs 15 residues. The CDR3 loop is CASSRGQGARNTIYF. CDR3 coding DNA: TGTGCCAGCAGTCGAGGACAGGGGGCAAGAAACACCATATATTTT.

The V gene is TRBV19, the J gene TRBJ1-6; TRBD1 agrees at 10 bases. Germline V gene lookup returns CDR1 LNHDA and CDR2 SQIVND (reference sequence). V shed 4 bases and J 10 bases; nucleotides not matched to a gene: 1. This CDR3 comprises 13 residues. CDR3 DNA sequence: TGTGCCAGTAGTAGGACAGGGGGGTCACCCCTCCACTTT. Translating gives CASSRTGGSPLHF.

The chain uses TRBV2 and TRBJ2-2; 11 bases align to TRBD2. The germline gives CDR1 SNHLY, CDR2 FYNNEI. This CDR3 comprises 15 residues. With V trimmed by 10 bases and J by 6 bases, 10 bases remained unmatched. The CDR3 DNA reads TGTGCCACCCGGCGCATAGCGGGGGGGTCCGGGGAGCTGTTTTTT. This sequence encodes CATRRIAGGSGELFF.

The chain links TRBV5-1 to TRBJ1-2, with D maybe TRBD1 (5 bases). V was cut by 2 bases and J by 10 bases, with 18 bases left in between. Germline V gene data show CDR1 as SGHRS and CDR2 as YFSETQ. This CDR3 spans 14 amino acids. The CDR3 DNA sequence: TGCGCCAGCAGCTTTGGACAAGCGGCGTCCGCCTACACCTTC. Its translation: CASSFGQAASAYTF.

In DNA form, the CDR3 reads TGCGCCAGCAGCCAATTTCAGAAGTTGAACACTGAAGCTTTCTTT. It specifies CASSQFQKLNTEAFF. The rearrangement joins TRBV4-1 to TRBJ1-1; no clear D gene. The germline V gene has CDR1 MGHRA and CDR2 YSYEKL. V shed 2 bases and J shed 0 bases, with 10 bases lying between them. The CDR3 totals 15 residues.

The chain is built from TRBV5-1 and TRBJ2-7, with D possibly being TRBD1 or TRBD2 (5 bases each). V was trimmed by 4 bases and J by 7 bases, leaving 15 bases between them. The CDR3 totals 13 residues. Per the germline V gene, CDR1 is SGHRS and CDR2 is YFSETQ. CDR3 region: CASSRDVSGEQYF. The CDR3 region has the DNA TGCGCCAGCAGCCGGGACGTTTCGGGAGAGCAGTACTTC.

This chain connects TRBV2 to TRBJ2-2; TRBD1 or TRBD2 may be the D gene (5 bases each). The CDR3 consists of 13 residues. Germline lookup yields CDR1 SNHLY and CDR2 FYNNEI. V was trimmed by 6 bases and J by 4 bases, leaving 9 bases between them. The CDR3 DNA reads as TGTGCCAGCAGACAGGAGGTCACCGGGGAGCTGTTTTTT. Amino acids: CASRQEVTGELFF.

The chain couples TRBV6-6 to TRBJ1-6; 7 bases align to TRBD1. This CDR3 is 15 amino acids long. The germline V gene has CDR1 MNHNY and CDR2 SVGAGI (reference sequence). V lost 6 bases, J lost 10 bases, and 12 bases stayed unmatched. The DNA for the CDR3 is TGTGCCAGCAGATATCTTCAGGGGGTTCGGTCACCCCTCCACTTT. This sequence encodes CASRYLQGVRSPLHF.

This clone is a singleton in its sample. The gene calls are TRBV7-2 and TRBJ1-1; 8 positions agree with TRBD1. Trimming removed 3 bases from V and 4 bases from J; junction bases left unmatched: 4. Germline CDR1 and CDR2: SGHTA and FQGNSA. The CDR3 loop spans 14 amino acids. CDR3 DNA sequence: TGTGCCAGCAGCTTTGTAACAGGGGGCACTGAAGCTTTCTTT. As protein: CASSFVTGGTEAFF.

V is TRBV7-9 and J is TRBJ1-2, with a weak D call TRBD1 (5 bases). With 5 bases removed from V and 6 bases from J, the gap between germline ends came to 16 bases. CDR3 length: 14 amino acids. Germline V gives CDR1 SEHNR, CDR2 FQNEAQ (reference sequence). The CDR3 nucleotides are TGTGCCAGCAGCGATTCCGGGGGGGTCCATGGCTACACCTTC. Amino acid sequence: CASSDSGGVHGYTF.

V usage is TRBV5-6 and J usage is TRBJ2-7, with 10 bases identical to TRBD1. CDR3 size: 14 residues. The germline V gene encodes CDR1 SGHDT and CDR2 YYEEEE. Losses at the gene ends were 4 bases for V and 4 bases for J; bases not matched to a gene: 5. The CDR3 region has the DNA TGTGCCAGCAGCCTCGACAGGGGGCTTTACGAGCAGTACTTC. It encodes CASSLDRGLYEQYF.

The chain employs TRBV7-3 and TRBJ2-1; 11 bases match TRBD2. The length of the CDR3 is 15 residues. The V and J ends lost 5 bases and 5 bases, in that order; junction bases with no gene match: 5. From germline, CDR1 is SGHTA and CDR2 FQGTGA. CDR3 DNA: TGTGCCAGCAGCCAGACTAGCGGGGAACACAATGAGCAGTTCTTC. Translated: CASSQTSGEHNEQFF.

The chain's CDR3 is CAIKAEGGSNQPQHF. For the CDR3, the DNA is TGTGCCATCAAGGCAGAGGGCGGCTCCAATCAGCCCCAGCATTTT. The genes are TRBV10-3 and TRBJ1-5; D is undetermined. The CDR3 totals 15 residues. CDR1 ENHRY and CDR2 SYGVKD come from the germline V gene. V lost 7 bases and J 3 bases, leaving 16 bases between the germline ends.

A note on this clone: Because the CDR3's place on the DNA is in doubt, the DNA is left out and the CDR3 is given as listed by TCRdb. The V and J genes are TRBV21-1 and TRBJ2-2; the table's D call, TRBD2, has no DNA check behind it. TRBV21-1 is a recognized pseudogene. The CDR3 contains 15 residues when both ends are counted. The CDR3 is CASSKVGGGTGELFF.

V and J are TRBV2 and TRBJ2-7; D gene uncertain. Trimming took 6 bases from V and 2 from J, leaving 11 bases between them. The CDR3 contains 13 residues. Germline CDR1 and CDR2: SNHLY and FYNNEI. The CDR3 loop reads CASRARATYEQYF. The DNA of the CDR3 is TGTGCCAGCAGGGCCCGGGCCACCTACGAGCAGTACTTC. Combining the CDR3 with reference TRBV2 and TRBJ2-7 gives the whole variable domain EPEVTQTPSHQVTQMGQEVILRCVPISNHLYFYWYRQILGQKVEFLVSFYNNEISEKSEIFDDQFSVERPDGSNFTLKIRSTKLEDSAMYFCASRARATYEQYFGPGTRLTVT.

This chain connects TRBV11-2 to TRBJ2-1; D might be TRBD1 (5 bases). The germline V gene encodes CDR1 SGHAT and CDR2 FQNNGV. The CDR3 consists of 15 residues. V lost 1 base and J lost 3, with 10 bases in between. The CDR3 sequence is CASSLGPGNYNEQFF. CDR3 nucleotide sequence: TGTGCCAGCAGCTTAGGCCCAGGGAACTACAATGAGCAGTTCTTC.

J is TRBJ1-1 and V is TRBV27, with unresolved D. V lost 6 bases and J 2 bases, leaving 13 bases between the germline ends. This CDR3 has 14 amino acids. Germline values: CDR1 MNHEY, CDR2 SMNVEV (reference sequence). The CDR3 DNA sequence: TGTGCCAGCAGCTCCTGGTCGATCAACACTGAAGCTTTCTTT. Its protein is CASSSWSINTEAFF.

The gene calls are TRBV19 and TRBJ1-3; D call uncertain. V lost 6 bases and J 0 bases, leaving 15 bases between the germline ends. The germline V gene encodes CDR1 LNHDA and CDR2 SQIVND (reference sequence). This CDR3 is built from 16 residues. The CDR3 DNA reads as TGTGCCAGTAGCCTAATCTCATCGAGCTCTGGAAACACCATATATTTT. This codes for CASSLISSSSGNTIYF.

The rearrangement links TRBV5-1 to TRBJ1-6; 9 bases map to TRBD1. The germline gives CDR1 SGHRS, CDR2 YFSETQ. The CDR3 contains 18 residues. V trimming: 1 base; J trimming: 4 bases; junction bases outside the gene matches: 9. CDR3 nucleotide sequence: TGCGCCAGCAGCTTGAACGGGGGGACAGGGCGGTATAATTCACCCCTCCACTTT. Its translation: CASSLNGGTGRYNSPLHF.

In its sample, this clone was seen once. The rearrangement links TRBV4-2 to TRBJ2-4; D perhaps matches TRBD1 (5 bases). The CDR3 runs to 15 residues. CDR1 LGHNA and CDR2 YNFKEQ come from the germline V gene. The ends were cut back, 0 bases at V and 6 bases at J, with 12 bases in the middle. CDR3 sequence: CASSQDQGLRNIQYF. The CDR3 DNA reads as TGTGCCAGCAGCCAAGATCAGGGTTTGAGAAACATTCAGTACTTC.

CDR3 sequence reads: CASSWTQGGGDIQYF. In DNA, the CDR3 is TGTGCCAGCAGCTGGACACAGGGTGGGGGGGACATTCAGTACTTC. V and J are TRBV11-2 and TRBJ2-4, with a possible D match to TRBD2 (7 bases). The germline V gene has CDR1 SGHAT and CDR2 FQNNGV. The CDR3 runs 15 residues. V was trimmed by 4 bases and J by 8 bases, leaving 18 bases between them.

The genes are TRBV10-1 and TRBJ2-3; no reliable D call. There are 14 residues in the CDR3. Trimming left V 1 base short and J 2 bases short, with 7 bases between. Germline lookup yields CDR1 WNHNN and CDR2 SYGVQD (reference sequence). The CDR3 sequence: CASSEFDNTDTQYF. Here the CDR3 DNA reads TGCGCCAGCAGTGAGTTTGACAACACAGATACGCAGTATTTT.

The CDR3 reads CASSPAGANVLTF. In nucleotides, the CDR3 is TGTGCCAGCAGCCCAGCCGGGGCCAACGTCCTGACTTTC. The chain has TRBV6-5 and TRBJ2-6; no reliable D call. CDR1 is MNHEY, CDR2 SVGAGI, per germline. CDR3 length: 13 amino acids. V lost 6 bases and J 4 bases, leaving 7 bases between the germline ends.